These 11 T cell receptor beta chains were all obtained from the same sample, sequenced in a study of cytomegalovirus exposure and HLA in healthy donors. The PCR made use of 60 Vbeta and 13 Jbeta primers. Assay: immunoSEQ multiplex PCR; the TCRdb copy retains only in-frame clones and omits some. The sample holds over 120,000 clones; around 84% are singletons and the top ten take around 2.4%. Specimen: PBMCs. Source of these receptors: a man aged 50-59 years in good health and CMV-seronegative.

V usage is TRBV4-1 and J usage is TRBJ2-1, with 8 nucleotides matching TRBD2. J lost 6 bases, V lost 1 base, and 5 bases had no gene match. Germline lookup yields CDR1 MGHRA and CDR2 YSYEKL. The CDR3 runs to 15 residues. The CDR3 protein is CASSQVIAGTNEQFF. The CDR3, as DNA: TGCGCCAGCAGCCAAGTAATAGCGGGGACCAATGAGCAGTTCTTC.

The V call is TRBV5-1, the J call TRBJ1-2; D is undetermined. V lost 0 bases and J 5 bases, leaving 8 bases between the germline ends. This CDR3 is 13 amino acids long. Per the germline V gene, CDR1 is SGHRS and CDR2 is YFSETQ. The CDR3 nucleotides are TGCGCCAGCAGCTTGGGGGGAGGATATGGCTACACCTTC. Translated: CASSLGGGYGYTF.

The rearrangement joins TRBV7-2 to TRBJ2-7, with D uncertain. The CDR3 is 13 residues long. CDR1 is SGHTA, CDR2 FQGNSA, per germline. Deletions cut 8 bases from V and 4 bases from J, with 15 bases between. As DNA, the CDR3 is TGTGCCAGCGTCTCCACAGAATTATACGAGCAGTACTTC. Its protein is CASVSTELYEQYF.

The rearrangement joins TRBV19 to TRBJ2-2; D may be TRBD1 (5 bases). CDR3 length equals 17 residues. The V end lost 3 bases, the J end lost 2 bases, and 16 bases lay between the germline ends. Germline-derived CDR1 and CDR2 are LNHDA and SQIVND (reference sequence). The CDR3 DNA reads as TGTGCCAGTAGTATGAGATCCAGGGTGCGAAACACCGGGGAGCTGTTTTTT. The encoded protein is CASSMRSRVRNTGELFF.

This clone came up once. The chain carries TRBV4-1 and TRBJ1-3; tentatively, D is TRBD1 (5 bases). V gave up 1 base and J gave up 4 bases, with 8 bases separating them. The CDR3 covers 14 residues. The germline V gene has CDR1 MGHRA and CDR2 YSYEKL. CDR3 in amino acids: CASSQVTAGNTIYF. The CDR3 DNA reads TGCGCCAGCAGCCAAGTGACAGCCGGAAACACCATATATTTT.

Only a few counts were recorded for this clone. The rearrangement links TRBV28 to TRBJ2-3, with 7 bases identical to TRBD2. V trimming: 2 bases; J trimming: 1 base; junction bases outside the gene matches: 6. The CDR3 has 16 amino acids. Germline V gene sequence: CDR1 MDHEN, CDR2 SYDVKM. The CDR3 reads CASSLIVRGGTDTQYF. The CDR3 DNA reads as TGTGCCAGCAGTTTAATTGTACGGGGGGGCACAGATACGCAGTATTTT.

The chain links TRBV18 to TRBJ2-7; TRBD1 matches at 8 bases. The CDR3 has 14 residues. Germline CDR1 is KGHSH and CDR2 is LQKENI. Losses at the gene ends were 3 bases for V and 4 bases for J; bases not matched to a gene: 5. The CDR3 DNA reads as TGTGCCAGCTCACCGGGACAGGACCTTTACGAGCAGTACTTC. It encodes CASSPGQDLYEQYF.

The chain employs TRBV7-2 and TRBJ1-5; 7 nucleotides agree with TRBD1. J gave up 3 bases and V 5 bases, and 7 bases lay outside the gene matches. The CDR3 is 15 amino acids. CDR1 is SGHTA and CDR2 is FQGNSA in the germline V gene. The CDR3 nucleotides are TGTGCCAGCAGCCAATGGGGACAGACCAATCAGCCCCAGCATTTT. This sequence encodes CASSQWGQTNQPQHF.

The rearrangement links TRBV10-2 to TRBJ2-7; 7 positions match TRBD2. The CDR3 covers 15 residues. The germline V gene encodes CDR1 WSHSY and CDR2 SAAADI. V lost 4 bases and J lost 0; bases outside the gene matches: 6. The CDR3 DNA reads TGCGCCAGCAGTGGGCTAGCGGTAGGCTCCTACGAGCAGTACTTC. The encoded protein is CASSGLAVGSYEQYF.

The chain couples TRBV7-9 to TRBJ2-7, with 7 bases identical to TRBD1. Germline values: CDR1 SEHNR, CDR2 FQNEAQ (reference sequence). V was pared by 4 bases and J by 3 bases, with 9 bases of the junction left unmatched. This CDR3 has 15 residues. Here the CDR3 DNA reads TGTGCCAGCAGCTCACCGGACAGGCGATACTACGAGCAGTACTTC. Amino acids: CASSSPDRRYYEQYF.

The chain recombines TRBV15 with TRBJ1-5; possible D gene TRBD1, 6 bases. The germline V gene encodes CDR1 LNHNV and CDR2 YYDKDF (reference sequence). Trimming took off 6 bases at V and 1 base at J, with 16 bases between the two ends. The CDR3 totals 16 residues. This CDR3 is CATSKYREGSNQPQHF. The DNA of the CDR3 is TGTGCCACCAGTAAATACAGGGAAGGGAGCAATCAGCCCCAGCATTTT.